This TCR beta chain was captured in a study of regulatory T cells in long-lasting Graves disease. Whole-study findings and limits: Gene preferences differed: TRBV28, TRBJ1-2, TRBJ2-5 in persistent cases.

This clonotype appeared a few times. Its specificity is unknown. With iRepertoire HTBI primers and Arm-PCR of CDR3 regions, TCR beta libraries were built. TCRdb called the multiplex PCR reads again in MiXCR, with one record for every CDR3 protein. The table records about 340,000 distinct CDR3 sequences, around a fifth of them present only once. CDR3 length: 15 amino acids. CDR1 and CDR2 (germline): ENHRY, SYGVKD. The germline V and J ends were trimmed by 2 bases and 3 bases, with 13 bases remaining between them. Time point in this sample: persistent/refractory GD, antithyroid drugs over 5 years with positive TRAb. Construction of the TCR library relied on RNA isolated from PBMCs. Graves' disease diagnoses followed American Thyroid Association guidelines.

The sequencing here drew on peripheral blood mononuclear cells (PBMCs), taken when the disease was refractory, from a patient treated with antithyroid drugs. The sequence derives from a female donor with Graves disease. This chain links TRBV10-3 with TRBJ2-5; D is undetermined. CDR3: CAISERPPGEETQYF. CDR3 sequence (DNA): TGTGCCATCAGTGAGAGGCCTCCAGGCGAAGAGACCCAGTACTTC.